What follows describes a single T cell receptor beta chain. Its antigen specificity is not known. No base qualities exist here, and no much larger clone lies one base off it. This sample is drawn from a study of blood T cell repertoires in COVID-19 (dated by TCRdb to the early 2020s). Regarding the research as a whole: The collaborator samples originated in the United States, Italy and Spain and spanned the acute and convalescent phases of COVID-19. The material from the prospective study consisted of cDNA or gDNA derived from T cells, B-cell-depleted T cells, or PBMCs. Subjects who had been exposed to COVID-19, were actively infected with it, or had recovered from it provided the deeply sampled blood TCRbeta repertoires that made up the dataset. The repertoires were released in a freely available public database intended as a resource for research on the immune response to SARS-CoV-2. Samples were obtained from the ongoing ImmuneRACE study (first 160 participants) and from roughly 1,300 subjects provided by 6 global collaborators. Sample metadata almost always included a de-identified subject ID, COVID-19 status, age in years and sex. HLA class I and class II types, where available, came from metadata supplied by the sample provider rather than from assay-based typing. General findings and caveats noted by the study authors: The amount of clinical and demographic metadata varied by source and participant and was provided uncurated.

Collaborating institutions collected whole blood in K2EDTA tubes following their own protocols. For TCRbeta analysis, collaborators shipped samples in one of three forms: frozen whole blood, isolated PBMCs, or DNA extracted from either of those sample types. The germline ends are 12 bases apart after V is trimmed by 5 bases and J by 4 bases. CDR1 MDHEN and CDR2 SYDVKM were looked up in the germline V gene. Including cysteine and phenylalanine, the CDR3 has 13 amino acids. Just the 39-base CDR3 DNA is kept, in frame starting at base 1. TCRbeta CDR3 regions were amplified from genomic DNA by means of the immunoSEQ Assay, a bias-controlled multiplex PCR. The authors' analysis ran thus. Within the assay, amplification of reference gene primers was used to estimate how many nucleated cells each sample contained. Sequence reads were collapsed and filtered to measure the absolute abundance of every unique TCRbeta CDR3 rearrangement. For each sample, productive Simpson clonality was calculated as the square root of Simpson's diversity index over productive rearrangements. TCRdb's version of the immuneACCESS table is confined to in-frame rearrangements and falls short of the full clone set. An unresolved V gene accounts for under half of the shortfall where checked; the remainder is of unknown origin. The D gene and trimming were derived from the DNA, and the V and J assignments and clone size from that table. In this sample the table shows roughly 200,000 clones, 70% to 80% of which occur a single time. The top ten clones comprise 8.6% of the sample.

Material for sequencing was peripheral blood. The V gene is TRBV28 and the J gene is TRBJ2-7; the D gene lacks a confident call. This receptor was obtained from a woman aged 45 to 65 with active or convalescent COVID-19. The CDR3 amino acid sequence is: CASSPRAVYEQYF. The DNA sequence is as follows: TGTGCCAGCAGTCCCCGAGCCGTTTACGAGCAGTACTTC.